Following are 32 T cell receptor beta chains from one sample sequenced in a study of CD8 T cells in Susac syndrome. An amount of RNA that ranged from roughly 0.5 to 1 ug was reverse transcribed with random hexamers. TCRdb re-derived calls from the immunoSEQ multiplex PCR reads in MiXCR, one entry per CDR3 protein. This table has about 240,000 distinct CDR3 sequences, 90% to 96% appearing once. The specimen sequenced was CD4+ T cells from PBMCs. The source is a human donor with Susac syndrome.

This chain connects TRBV5-4 to TRBJ2-3; D unresolved. The CDR3 has 15 residues. V was trimmed by 4 bases and J by 1 base, leaving 13 bases between them. Germline values: CDR1 SGHNT, CDR2 YYREEE (reference sequence). The CDR3: CASSTRKDGTDTQYF. CDR3 coding DNA: TGTGCCAGCAGCACCCGTAAGGATGGCACAGATACGCAGTATTTT.

V gene TRBV29-1 combines with J gene TRBJ2-5; 9 nucleotides agree with TRBD1. There are 12 residues in the CDR3. The J segment lost 8 bases and the V segment lost 1 base, leaving 2 bases of the junction unmatched. Germline V CDR1 and CDR2: SQVTM, ANQGSEA. In DNA, the CDR3 is TGCAGCGTTGAAGGACAGGGGGATACCCAGTACTTC. This sequence encodes CSVEGQGDTQYF.

This chain connects TRBV4-1 to TRBJ2-2; 11 bases map to TRBD2. From germline, CDR1 is MGHRA and CDR2 YSYEKL. J was trimmed by 4 bases and V by 5 bases; bases with no gene match: 3. The CDR3 length is 15 residues. CDR3 sequence reads: CASSRGLAGTGELFF. The CDR3 DNA sequence: TGCGCCAGCAGCAGAGGACTAGCGGGCACCGGGGAGCTGTTTTTT.

The rearrangement links TRBV6-5 to TRBJ2-7; D is ambiguous. CDR3 size: 13 residues. Trimming took off 0 bases at V and 5 bases at J, with 8 bases between the two ends. CDR1 is MNHEY and CDR2 is SVGAGI in the germline V gene. CDR3 protein: CASSYSILDEQYF. The CDR3 coding sequence is TGTGCCAGCAGTTACTCGATCCTAGACGAGCAGTACTTC.

This rearrangement joins TRBV11-1 to TRBJ2-7; D gene uncertain. The V end was cut by 1 base, the J end by 2 bases, with 12 bases between. CDR1 SGHAT and CDR2 FQDESV come from the germline V gene (reference sequence). The CDR3 covers 15 residues. The CDR3 coding sequence is TGTGCCAGCAGCTTAGGCAGACAACGGACCTACGAGCAGTACTTC. This codes for CASSLGRQRTYEQYF.

The J gene is TRBJ1-2, the V gene TRBV9; D is perhaps TRBD1 (6 bases). CDR1 SGDLS and CDR2 YYNGEE come from the germline V gene. The V gene lost 2 bases and the J gene lost 8 bases, with 16 bases spanning the gap. The length of the CDR3 is 14 residues. CDR3 amino acids: CASSVGQGLEGYTF. The DNA for the CDR3 is TGTGCCAGCAGCGTGGGGCAGGGGTTGGAGGGCTACACCTTC.

V gene TRBV20-1 combines with J gene TRBJ2-5; TRBD2 agrees at 8 bases. The germline V gene encodes CDR1 DFQATT and CDR2 SNEGSKA (reference sequence). V lost 3 bases and J lost 2; bases outside the gene matches: 14. The CDR3 sequence is 17 residues long. This CDR3 reads CSASNPFSGKQQETQYF. The CDR3 nucleotides read TGCAGTGCTAGTAACCCCTTTAGCGGGAAGCAACAAGAGACCCAGTACTTC.

The J gene is TRBJ1-1, the V gene TRBV4-1; 8 bases line up with TRBD1. J lost 1 base, V lost 0 bases, and 16 bases had no gene match. This CDR3 has 20 amino acids. Germline CDR1 and CDR2: MGHRA and YSYEKL. The CDR3 DNA is TGCGCCAGCAGCCAAGATCGGGGCAGGGGGCCTACCTCGGGGAACACTGAAGCTTTCTTT. Translating gives CASSQDRGRGPTSGNTEAFF.

The gene calls are TRBV18 and TRBJ2-7; 7 bases are shared with TRBD1. Germline trimming cut 1 base from V and 3 bases from J; bases unmatched to any gene: 6. CDR3 length equals 15 residues. Germline V lookup: CDR1 KGHSH, CDR2 LQKENI. CDR3 amino acids: CASSPLGQRNYEQYF. In nucleotides, the CDR3 is TGTGCCAGCTCACCACTGGGACAGAGGAACTACGAGCAGTACTTC. Looking up the rest from reference TRBV18 and TRBJ2-7 gives the full variable domain: NAGVMQNPRHLVRRRGQEARLRCSPMKGHSHVYWYRQLPEEGLKFMVYLQKENIIDESGMPKERFSAEFPKEGPSILRIQQVVRGDSAAYFCASSPLGQRNYEQYFGPGTRLTVT.

The V and J genes are TRBV30 and TRBJ2-2; the match to TRBD2 covers 7 bases. V gave up 2 bases and J gave up 5 bases; unmatched junction bases: 5. The CDR3 is 14 amino acids. Germline CDR1 is GTSNPN and CDR2 is SVGIG (reference sequence). CDR3 in DNA: TGTGCCTGGAGTACCGGGAGGTATACCGGGGAGCTGTTTTTT. This codes for CAWSTGRYTGELFF.

The chain is built from TRBV7-9 and TRBJ2-7; 7 bases are a match to TRBD1. This CDR3 region has 14 residues. The junction had 11 bases not matched to a gene; V was cut back by 10 bases and J by 2 bases. Germline values: CDR1 SEHNR, CDR2 FQNEAQ (reference sequence). The CDR3, as DNA: TGTGCCACAACGTGGACAGGCGAACCCTACGAGCAGTACTTC. This gives the protein CATTWTGEPYEQYF.

The CDR3 DNA sequence: TGTGCCAGCACGCCTAGCGGGATTAATGAGCAGTTCTTC. This translates into CASTPSGINEQFF. This chain uses TRBV2 with TRBJ2-1; TRBD2 agrees at 9 bases. The CDR3 runs 13 residues. V shed 7 bases and J 7 bases; nucleotides not matched to a gene: 5. CDR1 and CDR2 (germline): SNHLY, FYNNEI.

V and J are TRBV7-2 and TRBJ2-1; 7 nucleotides align to TRBD1. Trimming at V came to 6 bases and at J to 5 bases, leaving 7 bases not matched to a gene. The CDR3 totals 14 residues. Per the germline V gene, CDR1 is SGHTA and CDR2 is FQGNSA. For the CDR3, the DNA is TGTGCCAGCAGGACGGGACAGCGAAACAATGAGCAGTTCTTC. This sequence encodes CASRTGQRNNEQFF. Full variable domain (missing parts from reference TRBV7-2 and TRBJ2-1): GAGVSQSPSNKVTEKGKDVELRCDPISGHTALYWYRQSLGQGLEFLIYFQGNSAPDKSGLPSDRFSAERTGGSVSTLTIQRTQQEDSAVYLCASRTGQRNNEQFFGPGTRLTVL.

V usage is TRBV3-1 and J usage is TRBJ2-2, with no clear D. The CDR3 contains 16 residues. The V and J ends lost 5 bases and 3 bases respectively, with 16 bases between them. Germline V gives CDR1 LGHDT, CDR2 YNNKEL (reference sequence). The CDR3 loop reads CASSSISSMHTGELFF. As DNA, the CDR3 is TGTGCCAGCAGCTCCATTTCGTCTATGCACACCGGGGAGCTGTTTTTT.

This clonotype was picked up one time. The chain carries TRBV20-1 and TRBJ2-7; weak D call: TRBD2 (5 bases). Trimming shortened V by 0 bases and J by 8 bases, and 20 bases separated the two germline ends. The CDR3 has 15 amino acids. In germline, CDR1 is DFQATT, CDR2 SNEGSKA (reference sequence). CDR3 DNA: TGCAGTGCTAGAGATCCAGACTACCTAATACGTCAGCAGTACTTC. This codes for CSARDPDYLIRQQYF.

This clonotype was seen a few times. This chain connects TRBV29-1 to TRBJ2-7; 7 positions match TRBD2. The junction had 3 bases not matched to a gene; V was cut back by 4 bases and J by 0 bases. The CDR3 consists of 13 residues. Germline V gene sequence: CDR1 SQVTM, CDR2 ANQGSEA. The CDR3 nucleotides read TGCAGCGTTGGGCCTAGCGGCTCCTACGAGCAGTACTTC. Translated: CSVGPSGSYEQYF.

V gene TRBV12-3 or TRBV12-4 combines with J gene TRBJ2-7; TRBD2 matches 8 bases. CDR3 length: 13 amino acids. The junction had 5 bases not matched to a gene; V was cut back by 5 bases and J by 5 bases. The CDR3 protein is CASSPTSGDEQYF. CDR3 nucleotide sequence: TGTGCCAGCAGTCCAACTAGCGGAGACGAGCAGTACTTC.

The rearrangement uses TRBV4-1 and TRBJ2-2, with 7 positions matching TRBD2. Germline V lookup: CDR1 MGHRA, CDR2 YSYEKL. V gave up 4 bases and J gave up 2 bases; unmatched junction bases: 13. This CDR3 spans 18 amino acids. The DNA of the CDR3 is TGCGCCAGCAGCCCATTGGTGGGCCGGGAGGTTAACACCGGGGAGCTGTTTTTT. This encodes CASSPLVGREVNTGELFF.

The chain links TRBV12-3 or TRBV12-4 to TRBJ2-7, with D tentatively TRBD2 (5 bases). The CDR3 extends over 15 amino acids. V lost 3 bases and J 2 bases, leaving 14 bases between the germline ends. The CDR3 bases are TGTGCCAGCAGTTTGTCCGGGTTCGGGACCTACGAGCAGTACTTC. Translation gives CASSLSGFGTYEQYF.

The chain has TRBV29-1 and TRBJ2-1, with unresolved D. CDR1 is SQVTM and CDR2 is ANQGSEA in the germline V gene. The CDR3 runs to 12 residues. The V gene lost 4 bases and the J gene lost 3 bases, with 7 bases spanning the gap. The CDR3 coding sequence is TGCAGCGTTGGGACGGGCTACAATGAGCAGTTCTTC. It encodes CSVGTGYNEQFF.

The gene calls are TRBV18 and TRBJ1-1; D is undetermined. The CDR3 length is 14 residues. Trimming stripped 1 base from V and 5 bases from J, with 11 bases between. Germline V gene data show CDR1 as KGHSH and CDR2 as LQKENI. CDR3 DNA: TGTGCCAGCTCACCACTTAGGGTAGAGACTGAAGCTTTCTTT. The encoded protein is CASSPLRVETEAFF.

The chain links TRBV4-1 to TRBJ1-2, with D unclear. Germline V gene data show CDR1 as MGHRA and CDR2 as YSYEKL. The V end was cut by 0 bases, the J end by 3 bases, with 11 bases between. There are 15 residues in the CDR3. CDR3 sequence: CASSQDPGGYYGYTF. The CDR3 DNA follows: TGCGCCAGCAGCCAAGATCCGGGAGGGTACTATGGCTACACCTTC.

The chain links TRBV7-8 to TRBJ2-1; 10 bases match TRBD2. Per the germline V gene, CDR1 is SGHVS and CDR2 is FQNEAQ. J lost 7 bases, V lost 2 bases, and 5 bases had no gene match. The CDR3 covers 15 residues. CDR3 nucleotide sequence: TGTGCCAGCAGCTTACGTAAGCGGGAGGGTAATGAGCAGTTCTTC. Translating gives CASSLRKREGNEQFF.

V gene TRBV29-1 combines with J gene TRBJ1-2; TRBD1 agrees at 7 bases. Looked up from germline, CDR1 is SQVTM and CDR2 is ANQGSEA. V dropped 6 bases and J dropped 4; count of bases not matched to a gene: 5. The CDR3 is made up of 12 amino acids. The CDR3 loop reads CSVRTGPYGYTF. The CDR3 DNA follows: TGCAGCGTCAGGACAGGCCCCTATGGCTACACCTTC.

This clonotype has just one count. The rearrangement uses TRBV2 and TRBJ2-2; D is ambiguous. V lost 4 bases and J lost 4, with 13 bases in between. The CDR3 spans 15 residues. CDR1 is SNHLY and CDR2 is FYNNEI in the germline V gene. The CDR3 DNA follows: TGTGCCAGCAGTGGATCCGCGGACCGCACCGGGGAGCTGTTTTTT. Its protein product is CASSGSADRTGELFF.

This chain uses TRBV19 with TRBJ2-7; tentatively, D is TRBD2 (6 bases). The V end lost 5 bases, the J end lost 2 bases, and 13 bases lay between the germline ends. Germline lookup yields CDR1 LNHDA and CDR2 SQIVND (reference sequence). The CDR3 length is 14 residues. CDR3 sequence reads: CASSAGTDPYEQYF. For the CDR3, the DNA is TGTGCCAGTAGTGCGGGGACGGACCCCTACGAGCAGTACTTC. The variable domain in full, completed from reference TRBV19 and TRBJ2-7, reads DGGITQSPKYLFRKEGQNVTLSCEQNLNHDAMYWYRQDPGQGLRLIYYSQIVNDFQKGDIAEGYSVSREKKESFPLTVTSAQKNPTAFYLCASSAGTDPYEQYFGPGTRLTVT.

The CDR3 loop reads CASVAEGANVLTF. In DNA form, the CDR3 reads TGTGCCAGCGTGGCGGAGGGGGCCAACGTCCTGACTTTC. This sequence joins TRBV6-5 and TRBJ2-6; no clear D gene. CDR1 and CDR2 (germline): MNHEY, SVGAGI. V was clipped by 8 bases and J by 4 bases, with 9 bases between them. This CDR3 region has 13 residues.

The chain combines TRBV6-5 with TRBJ1-4; D is ambiguous. V lost 6 bases to trimming and J lost 2 bases, with 10 bases between them. The CDR3 runs to 14 residues. Germline V lookup: CDR1 MNHEY, CDR2 SVGAGI. CDR3 region: CASRGAATNEKLFF. The CDR3, as DNA: TGTGCCAGCAGGGGAGCAGCGACTAATGAAAAACTGTTTTTT.

This clonotype was seen only once. J is TRBJ1-1 and V is TRBV18, with D perhaps TRBD1 (6 bases). CDR1 is KGHSH, CDR2 LQKENI, per germline. Trimming left V 2 bases short and J 6 bases short, with 10 bases between. The CDR3 runs 13 residues. The CDR3 loop reads CASSPNRDPEAFF. The CDR3 DNA reads TGTGCCAGCTCACCAAACAGGGATCCTGAAGCTTTCTTT. Full variable domain (rest looked up from reference TRBV18 and TRBJ1-1): NAGVMQNPRHLVRRRGQEARLRCSPMKGHSHVYWYRQLPEEGLKFMVYLQKENIIDESGMPKERFSAEFPKEGPSILRIQQVVRGDSAAYFCASSPNRDPEAFFGQGTRLTVV.

The genes are TRBV3-1 and TRBJ2-3, with D hard to call. The CDR3 totals 16 residues. The germline V gene encodes CDR1 LGHDT and CDR2 YNNKEL (reference sequence). The V end was cut by 0 bases, the J end by 2 bases, with 12 bases between. CDR3 DNA sequence: TGTGCCAGCAGCCAAGATCGCGGCGGAAACACAGATACGCAGTATTTT. Encoded protein: CASSQDRGGNTDTQYF.

The J gene is TRBJ1-5, the V gene TRBV27, with D unclear. Trimming shortened V by 6 bases and J by 6 bases, and 9 bases separated the two germline ends. Germline loops: CDR1 MNHEY, CDR2 SMNVEV (reference sequence). CDR3 length: 12 amino acids. CDR3 amino acids: CASSYRGQPQHF. In DNA form, the CDR3 reads TGTGCCAGCAGCTACCGCGGTCAGCCCCAGCATTTT.

The chain carries TRBV29-1 and TRBJ1-2, with D perhaps matching TRBD1 (6 bases). The V gene's germline CDR1 is SQVTM and CDR2 ANQGSEA. V was cut by 3 bases and J by 2 bases, with 10 bases left in between. This CDR3 comprises 13 residues. The CDR3, as DNA: TGCAGCGTTGAGGGGGGCTTAAACTATGGCTACACCTTC. Its protein is CSVEGGLNYGYTF.